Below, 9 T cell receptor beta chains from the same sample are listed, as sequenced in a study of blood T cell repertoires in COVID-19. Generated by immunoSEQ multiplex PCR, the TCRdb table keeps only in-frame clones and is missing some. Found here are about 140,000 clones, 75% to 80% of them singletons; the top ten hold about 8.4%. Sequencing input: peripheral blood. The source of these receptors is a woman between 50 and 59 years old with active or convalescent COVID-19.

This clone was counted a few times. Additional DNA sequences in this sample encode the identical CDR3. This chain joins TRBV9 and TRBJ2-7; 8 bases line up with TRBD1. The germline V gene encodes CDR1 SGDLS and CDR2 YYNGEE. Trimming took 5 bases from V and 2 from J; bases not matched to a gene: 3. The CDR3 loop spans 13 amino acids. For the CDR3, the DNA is TGTGCCAGCAGTGGACAGGGTGCCTACGAGCAGTACTTC. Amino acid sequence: CASSGQGAYEQYF.

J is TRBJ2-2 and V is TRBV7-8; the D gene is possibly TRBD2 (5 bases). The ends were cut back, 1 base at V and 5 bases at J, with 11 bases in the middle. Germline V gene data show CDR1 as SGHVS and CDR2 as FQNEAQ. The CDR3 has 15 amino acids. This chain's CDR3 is CASSLGGSRTGELFF. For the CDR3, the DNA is TGTGCCAGCAGCTTAGGAGGGAGCCGGACCGGGGAGCTGTTTTTT.

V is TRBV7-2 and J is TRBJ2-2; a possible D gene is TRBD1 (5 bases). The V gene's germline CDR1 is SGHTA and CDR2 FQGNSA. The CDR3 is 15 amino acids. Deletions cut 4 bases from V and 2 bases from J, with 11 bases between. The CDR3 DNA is TGTGCCAGCAGCTCCCCGACAGAAAACACCGGGGAGCTGTTTTTT. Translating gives CASSSPTENTGELFF.

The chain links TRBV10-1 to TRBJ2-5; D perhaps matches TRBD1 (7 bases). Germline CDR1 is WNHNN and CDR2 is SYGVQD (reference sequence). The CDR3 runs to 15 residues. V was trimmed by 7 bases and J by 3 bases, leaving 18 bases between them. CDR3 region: CASTLQGTPKETQYF. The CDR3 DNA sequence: TGCGCCAGCACCCTACAGGGGACTCCTAAAGAGACCCAGTACTTC.

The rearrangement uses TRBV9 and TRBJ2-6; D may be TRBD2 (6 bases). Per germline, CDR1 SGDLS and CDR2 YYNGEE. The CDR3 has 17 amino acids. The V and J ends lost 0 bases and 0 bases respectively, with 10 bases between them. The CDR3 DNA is TGTGCCAGCAGCGTAGGACACGGGAGCTCTGGGGCCAACGTCCTGACTTTC. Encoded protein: CASSVGHGSSGANVLTF.

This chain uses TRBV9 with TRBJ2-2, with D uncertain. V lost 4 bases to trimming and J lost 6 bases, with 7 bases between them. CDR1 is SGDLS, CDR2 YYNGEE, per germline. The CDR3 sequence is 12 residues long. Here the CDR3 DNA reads TGTGCCAGCAGCCCCTACCCCGGGGAGCTGTTTTTT. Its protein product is CASSPYPGELFF.

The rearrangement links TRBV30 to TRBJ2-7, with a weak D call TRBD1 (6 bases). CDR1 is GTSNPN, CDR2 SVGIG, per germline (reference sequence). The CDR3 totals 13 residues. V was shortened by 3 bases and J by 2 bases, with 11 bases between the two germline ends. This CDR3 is CAWSGDTPYEQYF. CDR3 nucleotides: TGTGCCTGGAGCGGGGACACCCCCTACGAGCAGTACTTC.

This chain's CDR3 is CASSLNAGELGYEQYF. CDR3 DNA sequence: TGTGCCAGCTCACTGAACGCGGGTGAGCTAGGGTACGAGCAGTACTTC. This chain connects TRBV18 to TRBJ2-7; perhaps TRBD2 as D (5 bases). This CDR3 is built from 16 residues. Trimming removed 4 bases from V and 4 bases from J, with 20 bases in between. The V gene's germline CDR1 is KGHSH and CDR2 LQKENI.

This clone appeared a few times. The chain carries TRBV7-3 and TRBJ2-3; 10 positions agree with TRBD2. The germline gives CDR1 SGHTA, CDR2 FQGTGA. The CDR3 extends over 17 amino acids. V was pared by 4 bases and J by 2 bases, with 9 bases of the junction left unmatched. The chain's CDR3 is CASSSRIAGGPTDTQYF. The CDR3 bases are TGTGCCAGCAGCTCCCGGATAGCGGGGGGCCCCACAGATACGCAGTATTTT. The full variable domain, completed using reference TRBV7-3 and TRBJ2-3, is GAGVSQTPSNKVTEKGKYVELRCDPISGHTALYWYRQSLGQGPEFLIYFQGTGAADDSGLPNDRFFAVRPEGSVSTLKIQRTERGDSAVYLCASSSRIAGGPTDTQYFGPGTRLTVL.